This paragraph covers one TCR beta chain sequence. This entry belongs to a study of response to subunit inactivated influenza vaccine. In TCRdb, the RT-PCR reads were re-called with MiXCR into one record per CDR3 protein. The table includes more than 200,000 distinct CDR3 sequences, about 12% detected once. Trimming left V 6 bases short and J 10 bases short, with 15 bases between. The germline V gene has CDR1 LGHNA and CDR2 YSLEER. CDR3 length equals 12 residues. Specimen: non-naive T cells sorted from PBMCs, collected about 14 days before vaccination. This clonotype was obtained from a man aged 45-65 years who received an inactivated influenza vaccine. The genes are TRBV4-3 and TRBJ1-2; possible D gene TRBD1, 6 bases. As DNA, the CDR3 is TGCGCCAGCAGAGACGACGGGGGCCTCTACACCTTC. Translation: CASRDDGGLYTF.